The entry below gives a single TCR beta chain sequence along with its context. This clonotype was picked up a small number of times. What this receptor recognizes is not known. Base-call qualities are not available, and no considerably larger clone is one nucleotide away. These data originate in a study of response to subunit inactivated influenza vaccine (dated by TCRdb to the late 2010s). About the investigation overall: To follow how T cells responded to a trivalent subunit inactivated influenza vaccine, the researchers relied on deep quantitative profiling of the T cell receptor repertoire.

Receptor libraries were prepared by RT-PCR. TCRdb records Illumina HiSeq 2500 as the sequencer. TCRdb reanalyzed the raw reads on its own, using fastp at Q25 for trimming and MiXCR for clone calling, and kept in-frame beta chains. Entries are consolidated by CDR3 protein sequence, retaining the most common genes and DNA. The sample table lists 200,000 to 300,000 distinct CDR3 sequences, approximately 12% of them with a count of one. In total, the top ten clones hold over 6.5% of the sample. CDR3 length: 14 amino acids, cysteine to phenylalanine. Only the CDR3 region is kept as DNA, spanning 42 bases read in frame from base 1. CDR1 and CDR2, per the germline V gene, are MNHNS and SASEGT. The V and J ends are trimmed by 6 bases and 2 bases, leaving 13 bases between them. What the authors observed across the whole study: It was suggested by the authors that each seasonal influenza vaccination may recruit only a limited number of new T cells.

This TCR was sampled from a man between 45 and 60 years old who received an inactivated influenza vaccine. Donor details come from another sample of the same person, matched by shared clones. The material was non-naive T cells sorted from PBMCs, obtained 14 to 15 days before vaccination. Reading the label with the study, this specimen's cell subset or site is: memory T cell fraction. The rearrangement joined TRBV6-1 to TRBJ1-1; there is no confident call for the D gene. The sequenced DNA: TGTGCCAGCAGGCGGATAGGCGGCAACACTGAAGCTTTCTTT. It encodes CASRRIGGNTEAFF.